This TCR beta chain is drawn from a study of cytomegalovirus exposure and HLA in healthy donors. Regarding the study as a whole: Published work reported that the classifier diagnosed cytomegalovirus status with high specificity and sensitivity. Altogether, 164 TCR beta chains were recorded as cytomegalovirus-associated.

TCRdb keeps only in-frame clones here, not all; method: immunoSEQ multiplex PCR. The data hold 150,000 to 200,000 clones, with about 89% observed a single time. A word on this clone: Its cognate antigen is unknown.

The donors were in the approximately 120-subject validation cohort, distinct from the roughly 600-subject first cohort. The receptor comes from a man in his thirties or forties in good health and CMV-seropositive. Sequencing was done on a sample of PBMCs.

As DNA, the CDR3 is TGTGCCAGCAGTTTTTCTGGGGGGCAGGGAAACACCATATATTTT. Its translation: CASSFSGGQGNTIYF. This chain connects TRBV28 to TRBJ1-3, with D perhaps matching TRBD1 (6 bases). Germline values: CDR1 MDHEN, CDR2 SYDVKM. Trimming took off 3 bases at V and 4 bases at J, with 13 bases between the two ends. The CDR3 extends over 15 amino acids.